These T cell receptor beta chains were read from a single sample in a study of control samples from healthy donors and cancer patients. Data came from immunoSEQ multiplex PCR; TCRdb stores just in-frame clones and leaves some out. The sample has about 12,000 clones; approximately 95% are singletons. The source material was PBMCs. These receptors all come from a man aged 70-80 years with head and neck cancer. Both conserved end residues are part of each CDR3. Fields, in order: V gene, CDR3 length, CDR3 protein.

TRBV6-1,16,CASSDHMTGYHYEQYF
TRBV6-5,11,CASSYQKTQYF
TRBV10-3,14,CAISGQGYNSPLHF
TRBV18,13,CASSPQVGETQYF
TRBV28,10,CASGGNEQFF
TRBV3-1/TRBV3-2,16,CASSQTSGGAGNEQFF
TRBV5-1,13,CASSLAGAGGYTF
TRBV6-7,15,CASSYSTSRYEKLFF
TRBV28,16,CASSLRGSSSGNTIYF
TRBV6-5,12,CASGPGPYEQYF
TRBV5-1,15,CASSLQRQTNEKLFF
TRBV3-1/TRBV3-2,15,CASSLGVVSYNEQFF
TRBV18,18,CASSPARQGRSMNTEAFF
TRBV3-1/TRBV3-2,15,CASSQVGTKPDTQYF
TRBV4-2,15,CASSQGTGLTDTQYF
TRBV12-5,15,CASGTRAKSTDTQYF
TRBV2,16,CASRRQGGLTNEKLFF
TRBV3-1/TRBV3-2,15,CASSQDLAPTGELFF
TRBV3-1/TRBV3-2,13,CASSQAKGSGYTF
TRBV5-1,17,CASSLLGPGGNTGELFF
TRBV6-1,15,CASSEKGRLDGEQYF
TRBV6-5,15,CASSYSIWQGSPLHF
TRBV29-1,12,CSVEQHNYGYTF
TRBV6-6,16,CASSYGVAGDQETQYF
TRBV7-9,14,CASSPRDSFYGYTF
TRBV7-9,16,CASSFGGGGMGTEAFF
TRBV10-3,12,CAISGTGTGEFF
TRBV28,12,CASISSYNEQFF
TRBV27,13,CASSPDIVDGYTF
TRBV7-2,14,CASSTRTGGQPQHF
TRBV3-1/TRBV3-2,15,CASSQYGSPGNTIYF
TRBV3-1/TRBV3-2,14,CASSQSLMGTEAFF
TRBV19,15,CASSSYHGRGETQYF
TRBV19,17,CASSRFPTSGVSYEQYF
TRBV29-1,13,CSFRQGGEEKLFF
TRBV11-3,14,CASSSRQGPGELFF
TRBV18,13,CASSPGTYNEQFF
TRBV9,15,CASSLGQGSSYEQYF
TRBV5-1,13,CASAPVGDYGYTF
TRBV28,15,CASRQASPWGLGYTF